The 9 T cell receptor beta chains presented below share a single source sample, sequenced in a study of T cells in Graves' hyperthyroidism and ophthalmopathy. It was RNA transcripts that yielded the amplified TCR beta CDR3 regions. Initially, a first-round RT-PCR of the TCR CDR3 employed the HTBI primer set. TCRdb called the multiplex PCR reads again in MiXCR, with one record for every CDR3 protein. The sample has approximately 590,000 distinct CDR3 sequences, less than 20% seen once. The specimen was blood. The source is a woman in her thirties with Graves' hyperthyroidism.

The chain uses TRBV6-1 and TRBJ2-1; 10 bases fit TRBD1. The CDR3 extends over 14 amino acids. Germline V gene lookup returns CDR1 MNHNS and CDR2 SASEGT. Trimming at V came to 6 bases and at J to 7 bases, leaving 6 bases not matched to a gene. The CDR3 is CASSRGTGVNEQFF. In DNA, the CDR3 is TGTGCCAGCAGCCGGGGGACAGGGGTGAATGAGCAGTTCTTC.

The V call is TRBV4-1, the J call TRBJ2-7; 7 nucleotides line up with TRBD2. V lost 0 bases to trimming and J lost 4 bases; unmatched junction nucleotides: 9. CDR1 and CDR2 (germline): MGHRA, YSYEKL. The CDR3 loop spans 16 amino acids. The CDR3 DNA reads TGCGCCAGCAGCCAAGACGTAGGGACTACGGCGTACGAGCAGTACTTC. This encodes CASSQDVGTTAYEQYF.

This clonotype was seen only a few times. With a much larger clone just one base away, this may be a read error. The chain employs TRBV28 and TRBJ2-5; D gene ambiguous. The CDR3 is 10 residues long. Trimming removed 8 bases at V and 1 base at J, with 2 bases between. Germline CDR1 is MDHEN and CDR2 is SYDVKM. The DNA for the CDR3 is TGTGCCAGCGCCCAAGAGACCCAGTACTTC. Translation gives CASAQETQYF.

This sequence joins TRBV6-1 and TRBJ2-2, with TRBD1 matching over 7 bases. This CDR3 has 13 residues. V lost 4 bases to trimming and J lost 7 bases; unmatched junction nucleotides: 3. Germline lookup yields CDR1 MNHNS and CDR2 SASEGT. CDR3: CASSATGVGELFF. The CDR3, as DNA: TGTGCCAGCAGTGCTACAGGGGTCGGGGAGCTGTTTTTT.

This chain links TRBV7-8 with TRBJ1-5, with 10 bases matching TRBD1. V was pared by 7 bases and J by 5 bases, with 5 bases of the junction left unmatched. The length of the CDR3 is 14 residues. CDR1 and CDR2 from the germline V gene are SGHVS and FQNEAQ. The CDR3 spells CASTVGTGDQPQHF. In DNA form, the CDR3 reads TGTGCCAGCACCGTCGGGACAGGGGATCAGCCCCAGCATTTT.

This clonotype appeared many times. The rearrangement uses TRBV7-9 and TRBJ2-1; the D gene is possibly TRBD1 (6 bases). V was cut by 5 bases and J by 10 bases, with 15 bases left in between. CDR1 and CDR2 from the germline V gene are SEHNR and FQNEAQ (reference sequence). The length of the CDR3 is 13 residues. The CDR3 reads CASSPSLGGEQFF. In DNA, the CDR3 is TGTGCCAGCAGCCCGTCTCTAGGGGGAGAGCAGTTCTTC. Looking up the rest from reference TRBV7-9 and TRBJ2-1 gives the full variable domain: DTGVSQNPRHKITKRGQNVTFRCDPISEHNRLYWYRQTLGQGPEFLTYFQNEAQLEKSRLLSDRFSAERPKGSFSTLEIQRTEQGDSAMYLCASSPSLGGEQFFGPGTRLTVL.

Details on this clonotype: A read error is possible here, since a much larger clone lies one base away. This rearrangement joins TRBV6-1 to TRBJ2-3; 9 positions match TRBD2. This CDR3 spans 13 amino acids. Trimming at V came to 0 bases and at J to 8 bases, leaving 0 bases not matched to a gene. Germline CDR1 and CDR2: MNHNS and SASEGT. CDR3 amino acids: CASSEAAGGTQYF. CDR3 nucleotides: TGTGCCAGCAGTGAAGCAGCGGGAGGTACGCAGTATTTT.

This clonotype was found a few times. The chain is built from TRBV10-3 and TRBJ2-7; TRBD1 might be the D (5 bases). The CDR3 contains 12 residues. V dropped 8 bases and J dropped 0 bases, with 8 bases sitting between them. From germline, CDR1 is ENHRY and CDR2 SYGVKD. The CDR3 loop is CAIGAASYEQYF. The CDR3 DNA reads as TGTGCCATCGGGGCGGCCTCCTACGAGCAGTACTTC.

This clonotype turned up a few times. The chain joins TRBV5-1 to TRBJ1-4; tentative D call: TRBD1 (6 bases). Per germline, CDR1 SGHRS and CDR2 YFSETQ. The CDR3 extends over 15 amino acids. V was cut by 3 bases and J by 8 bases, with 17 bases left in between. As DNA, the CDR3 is TGCGCCAGCAGCTCGTTTCGGGGGCCTGAAGAAAAACTGTTTTTT. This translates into CASSSFRGPEEKLFF.